This TCR beta chain was found in a study of T cells expressing NK-cell markers. Turning to the study itself: HCMV seropositivity marked most of the eight sequenced donors; one was seronegative.

Each CDR3 protein gets one entry in TCRdb, which reprocessed the 5' RACE reads and gives no DNA. The sample holds approximately 150,000 distinct CDR3 sequences. The CDR3 runs to 15 residues. Germline V gives CDR1 LGHDT, CDR2 YNNKEL (reference sequence). This sequence was found in a man between 18 and 35 years old in good health. The sequenced sample consisted of blood T cells: a sorted CD56 or NKG2C T cell subset, CD4+ or CD8+ T cells, or bulk PBMC T cells (not recorded which). This sequence joins TRBV3-1 and TRBJ2-5; TCRdb reports TRBD2, a call that lacks DNA to check it against. The CDR3 loop is CASSSRTLGVETQYF.